This T cell receptor beta chain was sequenced for a study of blood T cell repertoires in COVID-19. Study background: The United States, Italy and Spain supplied acute and convalescent COVID-19 samples. T cells, B-cell-depleted T cells, or PBMCs provided the cDNA or gDNA that served as material.

This clone was recorded only once. Only in-frame clones appear in the TCRdb table, and some are missing; sequencing was by immunoSEQ multiplex PCR. The table lists approximately 96,000 clones, around 90% of them singletons. J was trimmed by 0 bases and V by 3 bases; bases with no gene match: 6. There are 17 residues in the CDR3. This sequence was found in a human donor with COVID-19, enrolled during active disease. The donor label of this sample is uncertain. This chain connects TRBV23-1 to TRBJ1-5; 9 nucleotides line up with TRBD1. TRBV23-1 is identified as an open reading frame with a role that is uncertain. The sequenced sample consisted of peripheral blood. Here the CDR3 reads CASSHYRDRDSNQPQHF. The CDR3 nucleotides are TGCGCCAGCAGTCACTACCGGGACAGGGATAGCAATCAGCCCCAGCATTTT.